This is a list of T cell receptor beta chains from one sample in a study of PD-1 blockade in classical Hodgkin lymphoma. Profiling relied on immunoSEQ multiplex PCR, and the TCRdb table lists in-frame clones only, not all of them. In the table there are almost 100,000 clones, more than 90% of which are singletons. The starting material was peripheral blood mononuclear cells (PBMCs), obtained at baseline. These receptor sequences come from a human donor with classical Hodgkin lymphoma. The CDR3 runs from the conserved cysteine through the conserved F or W. D genes are given only for firm matches. Rows give clone size only sometimes, using once, few, many, or a class for an expanded clone.

D,V,J,size,DNA,CDR3
.,TRBV28,TRBJ2-3,.,TGTGCCAGCAGTTTAGACACCTACACAGATACGCAGTATTTT,CASSLDTYTDTQYF
.,TRBV18,TRBJ2-6,few,TGTGCCAGCTCACCTTTAGGGGGGCTTGGGGCCAACGTCCTGACTTTC,CASSPLGGLGANVLTF
TRBD1,TRBV30,TRBJ1-3,.,TGTGCCTGGGCGGGAACAGGGGCCGATTTCTCTGGAAACACCATATATTTT,CAWAGTGADFSGNTIYF
TRBD2,TRBV4-1,TRBJ2-3,once,TGCGCCAGCAGCCAAGGACTACTAGCGCACTACACAGATACGCAGTATTTT,CASSQGLLAHYTDTQYF
TRBD1,TRBV30,TRBJ1-4,.,TGTGCCTGGAACTACGGGACAGGGATGGGAAAACTGTTTTTT,CAWNYGTGMGKLFF
.,TRBV10-2,TRBJ2-5,.,TGCGCCAGCAGTGCGTCGGGTTTAGTGCAAGAGACCCAGTACTTC,CASSASGLVQETQYF
.,TRBV28,TRBJ1-5,.,TGTGCCAGCAGTTTATGGGATCATAGCAATCAGCCCCAGCATTTT,CASSLWDHSNQPQHF
.,TRBV12-5,TRBJ2-1,once,TGTGCTAGTGGTTTGGCCTACAATGAGCAGTTCTTC,CASGLAYNEQFF
TRBD1,TRBV11-2,TRBJ2-2,.,TGTGCCAGCAGCCCATATAGGGGCGGACAGGGAGGAAGGACCGGGGAGCTGTTTTTT,CASSPYRGGQGGRTGELFF
TRBD1,TRBV29-1,TRBJ2-2,.,TGCAGCGTCCAACAGGGGATCAACACCGGGGAGCTGTTTTTT,CSVQQGINTGELFF
TRBD1,TRBV9,TRBJ2-2,.,TGTGCCAGCAGCGCCCTGGGACAGACGAACACCGGGGAGCTGTTTTTT,CASSALGQTNTGELFF
TRBD1,TRBV5-1,TRBJ2-7,once,TGCGCCAGCAGCACCCAGAGTCCGGGACAGGGGCCCTACGAGCAGTACTTC,CASSTQSPGQGPYEQYF
.,TRBV5-1,TRBJ1-5,.,TGCGCCAGCAGCCCCCACCCTGAGATAAATCAGCCCCAGCATTTT,CASSPHPEINQPQHF
TRBD2,TRBV15,TRBJ2-1,.,TGTGCCACCAGCAGACCCTTAGCGGGAGAGTGGGACTACAATGAGCAGTTCTTC,CATSRPLAGEWDYNEQFF
.,TRBV6-1,TRBJ1-2,.,TGTGCCAGCACCCCTCCCGACTATGGCTACACCTTC,CASTPPDYGYTF
.,TRBV10-3,TRBJ2-7,.,TGTGCCATCGACAGATCCAGTGACGAGCAGTACTTC,CAIDRSSDEQYF